The 3 T cell receptor beta chains in this list originate from one sample, sequenced in a study of blood T cells in healthy people across ages (dated by TCRdb to between 2014 and 2016). Library preparation employed 5' RACE. Sequenced using an Illumina HiSeq 2500. The second PCR ran for about 6 to 12 cycles and used a J-beta primer mix along with a sample-barcoded 5' primer. The public sequencing data were trimmed at Q25 with fastp and processed into clonotypes with MiXCR by TCRdb, which kept only in-frame beta chains. Each record represents a unique CDR3 protein, reported with the most common genes and DNA among its rows. Present in this sample are some 1.4 million distinct CDR3 sequences, around 42% of which were seen just once. The ten largest clonotypes hold 7.9% of the sample. The material sequenced was blood. The receptors here all came from a woman under 30 in good health.

This clonotype has a count of ten or more. This rearrangement joins TRBV7-3 to TRBJ2-1; 7 bases agree with TRBD2. This CDR3 region has 15 residues. V shed 5 bases and J 0 bases; nucleotides not matched to a gene: 4. The germline V gene encodes CDR1 SGHTA and CDR2 FQGTGA. CDR3 DNA: TGTGCCAGCAGCCCGGCGGGGGTCTCCTACAATGAGCAGTTCTTC. Its translation: CASSPAGVSYNEQFF.

The V and J genes are TRBV15 and TRBJ2-1; 8 positions agree with TRBD1. V lost 6 bases to trimming and J lost 5 bases; unmatched junction nucleotides: 3. CDR1 and CDR2 (germline): LNHNV, YYDKDF (reference sequence). This CDR3 has 13 residues. The chain's CDR3 is CATRTGANNEQFF. In DNA, the CDR3 is TGTGCCACCAGGACAGGGGCTAACAATGAGCAGTTCTTC.

This chain links TRBV5-1 with TRBJ1-5; 8 bases fit TRBD1. The CDR3 has 15 amino acids. V gave up 2 bases and J gave up 5 bases; unmatched junction bases: 6. Germline CDR1 is SGHRS and CDR2 is YFSETQ. This chain's CDR3 is CASSFGQGADQPQHF. DNA for the CDR3: TGCGCCAGCAGCTTTGGCCAGGGGGCAGATCAGCCCCAGCATTTT.